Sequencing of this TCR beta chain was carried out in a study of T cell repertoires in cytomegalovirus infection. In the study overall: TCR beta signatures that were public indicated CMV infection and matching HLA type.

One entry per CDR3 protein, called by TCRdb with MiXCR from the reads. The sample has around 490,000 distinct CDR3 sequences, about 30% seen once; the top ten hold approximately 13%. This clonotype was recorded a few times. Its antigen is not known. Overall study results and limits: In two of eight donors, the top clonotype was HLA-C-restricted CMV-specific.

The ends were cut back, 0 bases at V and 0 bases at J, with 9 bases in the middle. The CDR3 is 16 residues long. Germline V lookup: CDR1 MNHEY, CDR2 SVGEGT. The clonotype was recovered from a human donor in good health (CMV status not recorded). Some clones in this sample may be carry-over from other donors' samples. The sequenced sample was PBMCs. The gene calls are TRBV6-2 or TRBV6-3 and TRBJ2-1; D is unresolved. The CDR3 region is CASSYSFGISYNEQFF. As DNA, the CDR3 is TGTGCCAGCAGTTACTCGTTCGGAATCTCCTACAATGAGCAGTTCTTC.